The T cell receptor (beta chain) described here comes from a study of cytotoxic CD8 clonotypes in ibrutinib-treated CLL. Whole-study results and caveats: Clonality increased at ibrutinib response, then returned toward baseline at progression.

The protocol was immunoSEQ multiplex PCR, while the TCRdb copy is restricted to in-frame clones and leaves out a portion. The table has 65,000 to 90,000 clones, around four fifths seen once. Comments on this clone: Its antigen is not known.

The specimen comprised PBMCs, sampled after 24 months of ibrutinib treatment. This receptor was taken from a human donor with chronic lymphocytic leukemia.

The CDR3 nucleotides read TGTGCCAGCAGCAAAGCGGGACAGGCCCTGGGATACGAGCAGTACTTC. This gives the protein CASSKAGQALGYEQYF. The chain has TRBV6-6 and TRBJ2-7; a weak D match, TRBD1 (8 bases). The V gene's germline CDR1 is MNHNY and CDR2 SVGAGI (reference sequence). V lost 6 bases, J lost 4 bases, and 22 bases lay in between. The CDR3 spans 16 residues.